The 14 T cell receptor beta chains in this list originate from one sample, sequenced in a study of shared clonotypes between healthy human individuals. The naive CD8 subset, CD45RO-negative cells positively selected for CCR7, excluded terminally differentiated effector memory CD45RA+ cells. Only in-frame clones appear in the TCRdb table, and some are missing; sequencing was by immunoSEQ multiplex PCR. In the table there are around 2.1 million clones, more than 85% of which are singletons. The sample consisted of naive CD8+ T cells from PBMCs. All receptors derive from a man aged 18 to 29 in good health. Some clones in this sample may be carry-over from other donors' samples.

This chain uses TRBV10-3 with TRBJ2-1; D uncertain. This CDR3 has 16 amino acids. Between the trimmed V and J ends, which lost 2 bases and 9 bases, there was a span of 20 bases. From germline, CDR1 is ENHRY and CDR2 SYGVKD. CDR3 protein: CAISETGSKGNSEQFF. The CDR3 DNA sequence: TGTGCCATCAGTGAGACTGGAAGCAAGGGTAATAGTGAGCAGTTCTTC.

The J gene is TRBJ2-2, the V gene TRBV7-9; 8 bases are shared with TRBD1. The CDR3 has 15 residues. Germline CDR1 and CDR2: SEHNR and FQNEAQ (reference sequence). The V gene end was trimmed by 5 bases and the J gene end by 3 bases; junction bases not matched to a gene: 5. This CDR3 reads CASSLDRGYTGELFF. The CDR3 DNA sequence: TGTGCCAGCAGCCTCGACAGGGGATACACCGGGGAGCTGTTTTTT. The variable domain in full, with the rest retrieved from reference TRBV7-9 and TRBJ2-2, is DTGVSQNPRHKITKRGQNVTFRCDPISEHNRLYWYRQTLGQGPEFLTYFQNEAQLEKSRLLSDRFSAERPKGSFSTLEIQRTEQGDSAMYLCASSLDRGYTGELFFGEGSRLTVL.

V usage is TRBV10-3 and J usage is TRBJ2-4, with D tentatively TRBD1 (6 bases). The V and J ends lost 10 bases and 0 bases respectively, with 13 bases between them. Germline V CDR1 and CDR2: ENHRY, SYGVKD. There are 14 residues in the CDR3. CDR3 bases: TGTGCCAGCCGACAGGAAATAGCCAAAAACATTCAGTACTTC. It codes for CASRQEIAKNIQYF.

With respect to this clone: This same CDR3 is encoded by further DNA sequences in the sample. CDR3 protein: CASSYRSGANVLTF. CDR3 nucleotides: TGTGCCAGCAGCTACAGATCGGGGGCCAACGTCCTGACTTTC. The chain employs TRBV27 and TRBJ2-6, with D uncertain. The germline V gene has CDR1 MNHEY and CDR2 SMNVEV (reference sequence). V was shortened by 6 bases and J by 4 bases, with 10 bases between the two germline ends. CDR3 size: 14 residues. Full variable domain (rest looked up from reference TRBV27 and TRBJ2-6): EAQVTQNPRYLITVTGKKLTVTCSQNMNHEYMSWYRQDPGLGLRQIYYSMNVEVTDKGDVPEGYKVSRKEKRNFPLILESPSPNQTSLYFCASSYRSGANVLTFGAGSRLTVL.

J is TRBJ2-1 and V is TRBV4-3; 7 nucleotides line up with TRBD1. Losses at the gene ends were 4 bases for V and 4 bases for J; bases not matched to a gene: 22. The CDR3 has 20 residues. Germline values: CDR1 LGHNA, CDR2 YSLEER. The CDR3 reads CASSPYPPARQGPIYNEQFF. CDR3 bases: TGCGCCAGCAGCCCTTACCCCCCCGCACGACAGGGACCAATTTACAATGAGCAGTTCTTC.

On this clone itself: Other nucleotide sequences from this sample produce the same CDR3. The chain uses TRBV6-1 and TRBJ2-7; 11 nucleotides agree with TRBD1. V was clipped by 8 bases and J by 1 base; unmatched bases: 4. Germline V CDR1 and CDR2: MNHNS, SASEGT. The CDR3 extends over 14 amino acids. As DNA, the CDR3 is TGTGCCAGCTCCGGGACAGGGGGGTCCTACGAGCAGTACTTC. Residues: CASSGTGGSYEQYF.

The chain has TRBV19 and TRBJ2-2; D call uncertain. Trimming cost V 0 bases and J 4 bases, with 9 bases left between them. The CDR3 has 15 amino acids. Germline lookup yields CDR1 LNHDA and CDR2 SQIVND (reference sequence). CDR3 nucleotide sequence: TGTGCCAGTAGTATAGAGGGCCCCATCACCGGGGAGCTGTTTTTT. It specifies CASSIEGPITGELFF.

V gene TRBV15 combines with J gene TRBJ1-4; a possible D gene is TRBD1 (6 bases). Germline values: CDR1 LNHNV, CDR2 YYDKDF (reference sequence). Trimming took off 3 bases at V and 5 bases at J, with 13 bases between the two ends. The CDR3 is 15 residues long. CDR3 amino acids: CATSRSRGGNEKLFF. Here the CDR3 DNA reads TGTGCCACCAGCAGGAGCAGGGGAGGGAATGAAAAACTGTTTTTT.

The chain employs TRBV4-1 and TRBJ2-7; the match to TRBD2 covers 10 bases. This CDR3 is built from 17 residues. The junction had 6 bases not matched to a gene; V was cut back by 1 base and J by 0 bases. CDR1 MGHRA and CDR2 YSYEKL come from the germline V gene. The CDR3: CASSQVYLAGVSYEQYF. The CDR3 DNA follows: TGCGCCAGCAGCCAAGTATATCTAGCGGGAGTCTCCTACGAGCAGTACTTC.

The rearrangement uses TRBV11-1 and TRBJ2-5; D is unresolved. Trimming cost V 5 bases and J 0 bases, with 22 bases left between them. Germline assignment: CDR1 SGHAT and CDR2 FQDESV (reference sequence). The CDR3 is 18 residues long. DNA for the CDR3: TGTGCCAGCAGCCCACTAAGGGATCTACAGCCTAACCAAGAGACCCAGTACTTC. This sequence encodes CASSPLRDLQPNQETQYF. The variable domain in full, with the rest retrieved from reference TRBV11-1 and TRBJ2-5, is EAEVAQSPRYKITEKSQAVAFWCDPISGHATLYWYRQILGQGPELLVQFQDESVVDDSQLPKDRFSAERLKGVDSTLKIQPAELGDSAMYLCASSPLRDLQPNQETQYFGPGTRLLVL.

This chain joins TRBV27 and TRBJ2-5; no firm D call. V shed 5 bases and J shed 1 base, with 11 bases lying between them. CDR1 is MNHEY and CDR2 is SMNVEV in the germline V gene (reference sequence). This CDR3 has 14 amino acids. The CDR3 loop reads CASSPRAAQETQYF. The CDR3 DNA sequence: TGTGCCAGCAGTCCTCGGGCAGCCCAAGAGACCCAGTACTTC.

The rearrangement joins TRBV4-1 to TRBJ2-7; 9 bases match TRBD1. The CDR3 extends over 17 amino acids. From germline, CDR1 is MGHRA and CDR2 YSYEKL. With V trimmed by 1 base and J by 3 bases, 10 bases remained unmatched. DNA for the CDR3: TGCGCCAGCAGCCAAGGCCCCGGGACAGGGAATTACTACGAGCAGTACTTC. Translated: CASSQGPGTGNYYEQYF.

This chain connects TRBV4-3 to TRBJ2-7, with 8 nucleotides matching TRBD1. CDR1 is LGHNA and CDR2 is YSLEER in the germline V gene. J lost 3 bases, V lost 1 base, and 8 bases had no gene match. This CDR3 spans 16 amino acids. CDR3 DNA: TGCGCCAGCAGCCAAGCCCAGGACAGGGAACTCTACGAGCAGTACTTC. This codes for CASSQAQDRELYEQYF.

The CDR3 coding sequence is TGTGCCAGCAGCTTCCTTGGGGAGAACACTGAAGCTTTCTTT. This sequence encodes CASSFLGENTEAFF. V is TRBV7-9 and J is TRBJ1-1; D gene ambiguous. Germline-derived CDR1 and CDR2 are SEHNR and FQNEAQ (reference sequence). V was clipped by 3 bases and J by 1 base, with 9 bases between them. This CDR3 region has 14 residues.